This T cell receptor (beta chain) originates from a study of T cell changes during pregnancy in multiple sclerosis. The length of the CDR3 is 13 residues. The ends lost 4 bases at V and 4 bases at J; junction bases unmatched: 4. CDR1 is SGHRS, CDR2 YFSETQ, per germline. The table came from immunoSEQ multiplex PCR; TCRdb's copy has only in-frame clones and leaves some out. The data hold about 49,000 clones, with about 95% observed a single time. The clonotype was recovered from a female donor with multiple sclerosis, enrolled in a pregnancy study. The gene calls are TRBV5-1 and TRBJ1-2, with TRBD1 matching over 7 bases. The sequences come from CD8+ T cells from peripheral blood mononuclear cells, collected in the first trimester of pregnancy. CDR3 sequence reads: CASSLGTAYGYTF. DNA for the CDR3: TGCGCCAGCAGCCTCGGGACAGCCTATGGCTACACCTTC.